This entry features one TCR beta chain sequence. The antigen is undetermined. Clones were read by immunoSEQ multiplex PCR, and TCRdb kept only the in-frame ones, dropping some. The sample lists approximately 350,000 clones, about 96% occurring once. There are 14 residues in the CDR3. Germline V gives CDR1 MNHNS, CDR2 SASEGT. Trimming left V 8 bases short and J 0 bases short, with 11 bases between. This record comes from a study of shared clonotypes between healthy human individuals. Notes on the study in general: Clonotypes which were not shared had lower generation probabilities than clonotypes that all four donors shared. The donor pool, a small one, limited the genetic and exposure-history diversity represented.

CD45RO+ cells went into CD8 memory alongside CCR7-negative CD45RA+ TemRA cells. The source is a man between 25 and 39 years old in good health. The J gene is TRBJ1-3, the V gene TRBV6-1; D call uncertain. Sequencing was performed on memory CD8+ T cells sorted from blood. Subset given: CD45RO+ cells pooled with CCR7-negative TemRA cells. CDR3 coding DNA: TGTGCCAGCCGCCGGTCAACCTCTGGAAACACCATATATTTT. Amino acids: CASRRSTSGNTIYF.